Sequencing of this T cell receptor beta chain was carried out in a study of T cell repertoires in cytomegalovirus infection. Trimming stripped 5 bases from V and 1 base from J, with 8 bases between. Germline CDR1 reads LNHDA; CDR2 reads SQIVND (reference sequence). The CDR3 is made up of 13 amino acids. This clonotype was found many times. TCRdb itself ran the reads through MiXCR, one entry per CDR3 protein. The table lists about 400,000 distinct CDR3 sequences, 15% to 20% of them singletons, with around 10% in the top ten. Specimen: PBMCs. This rearrangement joins TRBV19 to TRBJ1-1; no clear D gene. The clonotype originates from a human donor in good health (CMV status not recorded). Some clones in this sample may be carry-over from other donors' samples. The CDR3 DNA follows: TGTGCCAGTAGTCGTTACGGGAACACTGAAGCTTTCTTT. Encoded protein: CASSRYGNTEAFF.